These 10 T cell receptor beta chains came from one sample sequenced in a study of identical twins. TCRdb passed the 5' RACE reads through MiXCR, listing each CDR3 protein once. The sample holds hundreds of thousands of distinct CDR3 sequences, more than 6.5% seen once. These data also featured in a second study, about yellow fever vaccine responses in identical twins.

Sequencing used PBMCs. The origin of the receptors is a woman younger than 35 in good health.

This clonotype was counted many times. CDR3 in amino acids: CASSQSGTAAYEQYF. In nucleotides, the CDR3 is TGCGCCAGCAGCCAATCCGGGACAGCGGCCTACGAGCAGTACTTC. The chain has TRBV4-3 and TRBJ2-7, with 7 bases aligning to TRBD1. The CDR3 runs to 15 residues. V trimming: 2 bases; J trimming: 2 bases; junction bases outside the gene matches: 6. Germline V gene sequence: CDR1 LGHNA, CDR2 YSLEER.

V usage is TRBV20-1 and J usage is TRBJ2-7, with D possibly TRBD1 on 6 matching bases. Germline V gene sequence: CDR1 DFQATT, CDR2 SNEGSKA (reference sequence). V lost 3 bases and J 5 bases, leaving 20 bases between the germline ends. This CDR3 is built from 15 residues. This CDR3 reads CSASNQAGVRNEQYF. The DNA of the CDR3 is TGCAGTGCTAGTAACCAGGCAGGGGTGAGGAACGAGCAGTACTTC.

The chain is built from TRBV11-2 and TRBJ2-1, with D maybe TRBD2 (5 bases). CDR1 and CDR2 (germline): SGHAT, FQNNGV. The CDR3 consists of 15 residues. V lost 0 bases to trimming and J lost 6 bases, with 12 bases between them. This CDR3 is CASSLERGPSNEQFF. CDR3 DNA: TGTGCCAGCAGCTTAGAACGGGGTCCGTCCAATGAGCAGTTCTTC.

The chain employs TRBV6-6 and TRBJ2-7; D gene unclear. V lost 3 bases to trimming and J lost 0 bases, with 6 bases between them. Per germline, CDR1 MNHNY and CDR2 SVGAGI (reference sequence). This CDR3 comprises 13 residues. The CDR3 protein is CASSYRSSYEQYF. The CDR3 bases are TGTGCCAGCAGTTATCGCAGCTCCTACGAGCAGTACTTC.

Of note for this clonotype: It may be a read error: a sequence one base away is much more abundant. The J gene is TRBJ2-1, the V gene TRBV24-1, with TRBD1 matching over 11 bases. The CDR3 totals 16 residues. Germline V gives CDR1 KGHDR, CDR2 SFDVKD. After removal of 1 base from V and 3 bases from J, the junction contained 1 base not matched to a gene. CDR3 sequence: CATSDFGTGGYNEQFF. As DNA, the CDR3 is TGTGCCACCAGTGATTTTGGGACAGGGGGCTACAATGAGCAGTTCTTC.

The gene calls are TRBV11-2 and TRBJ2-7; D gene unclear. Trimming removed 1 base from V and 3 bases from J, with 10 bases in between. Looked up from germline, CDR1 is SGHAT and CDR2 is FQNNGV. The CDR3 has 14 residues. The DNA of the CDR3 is TGTGCCAGCAGCTTAGTGGTTCAGAACTACGAGCAGTACTTC. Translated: CASSLVVQNYEQYF.

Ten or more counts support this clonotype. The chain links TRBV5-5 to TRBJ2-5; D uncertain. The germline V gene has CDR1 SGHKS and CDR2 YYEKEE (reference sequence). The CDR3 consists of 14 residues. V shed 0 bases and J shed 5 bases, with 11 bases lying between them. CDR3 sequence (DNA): TGTGCCAGCAGCTTGGACAACCAGTGGGAGACCCAGTACTTC. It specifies CASSLDNQWETQYF.

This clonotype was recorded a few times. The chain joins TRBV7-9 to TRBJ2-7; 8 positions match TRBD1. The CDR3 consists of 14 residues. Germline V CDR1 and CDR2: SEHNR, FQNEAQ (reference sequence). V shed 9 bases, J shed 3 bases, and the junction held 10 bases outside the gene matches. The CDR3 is CASIRQGKNYEQYF. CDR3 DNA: TGTGCCAGTATACGACAGGGGAAAAACTACGAGCAGTACTTC.

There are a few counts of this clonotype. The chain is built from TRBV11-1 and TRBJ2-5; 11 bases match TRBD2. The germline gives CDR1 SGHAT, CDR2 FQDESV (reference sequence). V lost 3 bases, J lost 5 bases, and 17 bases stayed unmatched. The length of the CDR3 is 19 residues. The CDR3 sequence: CASSLSPILSGGAEETQYF. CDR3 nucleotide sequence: TGTGCCAGCAGCTTGTCCCCGATCCTTAGCGGGGGGGCCGAGGAGACCCAGTACTTC.

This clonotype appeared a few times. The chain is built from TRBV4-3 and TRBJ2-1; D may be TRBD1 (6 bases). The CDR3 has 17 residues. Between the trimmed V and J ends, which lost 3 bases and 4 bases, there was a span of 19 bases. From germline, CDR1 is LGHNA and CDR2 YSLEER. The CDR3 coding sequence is TGCGCCAGCAGCCAGGGCCCAGGGGCCAACCTATACAATGAGCAGTTCTTC. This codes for CASSQGPGANLYNEQFF.